This T cell receptor (beta chain) was recorded in a study of response to subunit inactivated influenza vaccine. Study conclusions and caveats: It was suggested by the authors that few new T cells are recruited by each seasonal influenza vaccination.

Comments on this clonotype: What it binds is unknown.

In TCRdb, the RT-PCR reads were re-called with MiXCR into one record per CDR3 protein. The repertoire holds some 160,000 distinct CDR3 sequences, roughly a tenth seen once, with around an eighth in the top ten. Trimming removed 7 bases at V and 2 bases at J, with 11 bases between. Per the germline V gene, CDR1 is SGHVS and CDR2 is FNYEAQ. The CDR3 totals 14 residues. The genes are TRBV7-6 and TRBJ2-2, with D maybe TRBD2 (6 bases). This clonotype was sampled from a man between 45 and 60 years old who received an inactivated influenza vaccine. The source was non-naive T cells sorted from PBMCs, collected roughly 45 days after vaccination. CDR3 sequence: CASIPGTNTGELFF. CDR3 nucleotides: TGTGCCAGCATCCCGGGGACTAACACCGGGGAGCTGTTTTTT.